These 25 T cell receptor beta chains share one sample of origin, sequenced in a study of shared clonotypes between healthy human individuals. Assay used: immunoSEQ multiplex PCR; TCRdb lists only in-frame clones, some missing. The sample contains 1 million to 1.3 million clones, around three quarters of which appear only once. The sample consisted of memory CD4+ T cells from PBMCs. Subset of the sample: CD45RA-negative fraction. The source is a man younger than 35 in good health. Some clones in this sample may be carry-over from other donors' samples.

V gene TRBV7-3 combines with J gene TRBJ2-2, with 11 bases fitting TRBD2. The germline gives CDR1 SGHTA, CDR2 FQGTGA. The trim removed 4 bases at V and 5 bases at J, leaving 0 bases unmatched. The CDR3 sequence is 14 residues long. The CDR3 is CASSWTSGTGELFF. CDR3 coding DNA: TGTGCCAGCAGCTGGACTAGCGGGACCGGGGAGCTGTTTTTT. The full variable domain, rest sourced from reference TRBV7-3 and TRBJ2-2, is GAGVSQTPSNKVTEKGKYVELRCDPISGHTALYWYRQSLGQGPEFLIYFQGTGAADDSGLPNDRFFAVRPEGSVSTLKIQRTERGDSAVYLCASSWTSGTGELFFGEGSRLTVL.

This clone appeared a few times. The J gene is TRBJ1-4, the V gene TRBV13, with unresolved D. Germline V gene data show CDR1 as PRHDT and CDR2 as FYEKMQ (reference sequence). V was trimmed by 6 bases and J by 8 bases, leaving 19 bases between them. This CDR3 region has 15 residues. The CDR3 bases are TGTGCCAGCAGTTGGCTTGGTGGGAGCGGAGAAAAACTGTTTTTT. This codes for CASSWLGGSGEKLFF. The whole variable domain, remainder taken from reference TRBV13 and TRBJ1-4, is AAGVIQSPRHLIKEKRETATLKCYPIPRHDTVYWYQQGPGQDPQFLISFYEKMQSDKGSIPDRFSAQQFSDYHSELNMSSLELGDSALYFCASSWLGGSGEKLFFGSGTQLSVL.

As concerns this clone: The same CDR3 can be traced to other DNA sequences in this sample. The V call is TRBV29-1, the J call TRBJ2-3, with D tentatively TRBD1 (5 bases). The V gene lost 4 bases and the J gene lost 4 bases, with 6 bases spanning the gap. The CDR3 contains 11 residues. Germline loops: CDR1 SQVTM, CDR2 ANQGSEA. CDR3 coding DNA: TGCAGCGTTGCAGGGCCAGATACGCAGTATTTT. This sequence encodes CSVAGPDTQYF.

The chain uses TRBV4-1 and TRBJ2-3; tentative D call: TRBD2 (5 bases). Trimming took 4 bases from V and 5 from J, leaving 19 bases between them. The CDR3 consists of 16 residues. The germline CDR1 and CDR2 sequences are MGHRA and YSYEKL. This CDR3 reads CASSPKKVSGGDTQYF. Written as DNA, the CDR3 is TGCGCCAGCAGCCCAAAAAAGGTATCAGGAGGAGATACGCAGTATTTT.

This clone appeared a few times. DNA for the CDR3: TGTGCCAGCAGTTACTGGACAGGGAATGGCCAGCCCCAGCATTTT. Translated: CASSYWTGNGQPQHF. This chain connects TRBV28 to TRBJ1-5, with TRBD1 identical over 8 bases. CDR3 length equals 15 residues. Losses at the gene ends were 4 bases for V and 7 bases for J; bases not matched to a gene: 9. The germline gives CDR1 MDHEN, CDR2 SYDVKM.

The V gene is TRBV11-2, the J gene TRBJ1-3; D is unresolved. This CDR3 region has 15 residues. The V end was cut by 5 bases, the J end by 0 bases, with 11 bases between. Germline V gene sequence: CDR1 SGHAT, CDR2 FQNNGV. The CDR3 DNA sequence: TGTGCCAGCAGCCTCCGGTCGAGCTCTGGAAACACCATATATTTT. Amino acid sequence: CASSLRSSSGNTIYF.

Notes on this clone: One junction end does not reproduce the germline sequence, and a read error may be involved. The V and J genes are TRBV5-4 and TRBJ1-4; TRBD1 is a possible D gene (6 bases). The germline V gene encodes CDR1 SGHNT and CDR2 YYREEE (reference sequence). The CDR3 covers 13 residues. The CDR3 region is CATSLGGAGKLFF. Written as DNA, the CDR3 is TGTGCCACCAGCCTAGGGGGAGCCGGAAAACTGTTTTTT.

The chain has TRBV28 and TRBJ1-4; D gene unclear. Germline CDR1 MDHEN, CDR2 SYDVKM. Trimming left V 5 bases short and J 1 base short, with 11 bases between. There are 15 residues in the CDR3. The CDR3 here is CASSESRGTNEKLFF. The CDR3 region has the DNA TGTGCCAGCAGTGAGAGCCGCGGAACTAATGAAAAACTGTTTTTT. The variable domain in full, with the rest retrieved from reference TRBV28 and TRBJ1-4, is DVKVTQSSRYLVKRTGEKVFLECVQDMDHENMFWYRQDPGLGLRLIYFSYDVKMKEKGDIPEGYSVSREKKERFSLILESASTNQTSMYLCASSESRGTNEKLFFGSGTQLSVL.

This chain connects TRBV30 to TRBJ2-5; weak D call: TRBD1 (6 bases). Between the trimmed V and J ends, which lost 1 base and 4 bases, there was a span of 13 bases. Germline loops: CDR1 GTSNPN, CDR2 SVGIG (reference sequence). The CDR3 loop spans 14 amino acids. The CDR3 coding sequence is TGTGCCTGGAGTGCTCAGGGGTTGGGAGAGACCCAGTACTTC. Protein product: CAWSAQGLGETQYF. The whole variable domain, remainder taken from reference TRBV30 and TRBJ2-5, is SQTIHQWPATLVQPVGSPLSLECTVEGTSNPNLYWYRQAAGRGLQLLFYSVGIGQISSEVPQNLSASRPQDRQFILSSKKLLLSDSGFYLCAWSAQGLGETQYFGPGTRLLVL.

This clone occurred a few times. The chain is built from TRBV12-2 and TRBJ1-1; the listed D gene, TRBD1, was not tested against the DNA. TRBV12-2 is a pseudogene. This CDR3 region has 12 residues. The DNA for the CDR3 is TGTGCAAGTCGCTTAGGACAAGTTGAAGCTTTCTTT. This gives the protein CASRLGQVEAFF.

The rearrangement joins TRBV7-9 to TRBJ2-3; 11 bases are shared with TRBD2. The CDR3 sequence is 16 residues long. Losses at the gene ends were 8 bases for V and 2 bases for J; bases not matched to a gene: 9. Germline V CDR1 and CDR2: SEHNR, FQNEAQ (reference sequence). As DNA, the CDR3 is TGTGCCAGCCGATCCCCTAGCGGGAGGCCCACAGATACGCAGTATTTT. Translating gives CASRSPSGRPTDTQYF.

This chain connects TRBV30 to TRBJ2-1; D unclear. The V and J ends lost 2 bases and 7 bases respectively, with 12 bases between them. Germline CDR1 and CDR2: GTSNPN and SVGIG (reference sequence). The CDR3 is 13 amino acids. CDR3 bases: TGTGCCTGGAGTCCTTCCGCGGCGAATGAGCAGTTCTTC. Amino acid sequence: CAWSPSAANEQFF.

V and J are TRBV7-9 and TRBJ2-7; 11 nucleotides agree with TRBD1. The germline gives CDR1 SEHNR, CDR2 FQNEAQ (reference sequence). The CDR3 totals 14 residues. Unmatched junction bases numbered 4, after V lost 2 bases and J lost 7 bases. The CDR3 DNA sequence: TGTGCCAGCAGCTTACGGACAGGGGGCGGAGAGCAGTACTTC. Translated: CASSLRTGGGEQYF.

The chain couples TRBV5-6 to TRBJ2-6; the match to TRBD1 covers 10 bases. The CDR3 spans 16 residues. Trimming cost V 5 bases and J 2 bases; bases outside gene matches: 4. From germline, CDR1 is SGHDT and CDR2 YYEEEE. CDR3 in DNA: TGTGCCAGCAGAAGACAGGGGGCGCCTGGGGCCAACGTCCTGACTTTC. It is translated as CASRRQGAPGANVLTF.

The chain uses TRBV20-1 and TRBJ2-3; D unclear. The V and J ends lost 3 bases and 6 bases respectively, with 7 bases between them. The CDR3 contains 11 residues. The germline gives CDR1 DFQATT, CDR2 SNEGSKA (reference sequence). DNA for the CDR3: TGCAGTGCTAGCTTCGCGGATACGCAGTATTTT. Translation gives CSASFADTQYF.

Of note for this clone: Other DNA sequences in the same sample also yield this CDR3. The gene calls are TRBV6-6 and TRBJ2-7, with D perhaps assigned TRBD1 or TRBD2 (5 bases each). The CDR3 has 16 amino acids. Germline V gene sequence: CDR1 MNHNY, CDR2 SVGAGI (reference sequence). The V and J ends lost 0 bases and 0 bases respectively, with 12 bases between them. As DNA, the CDR3 is TGTGCCAGCAGTTACTCCGGGACGGGAAGCTCCTACGAGCAGTACTTC. This encodes CASSYSGTGSSYEQYF.

This clone was picked up many times. This rearrangement joins TRBV9 to TRBJ2-3; no clear D. The CDR3 extends over 12 amino acids. Germline V CDR1 and CDR2: SGDLS, YYNGEE. Trimming cost V 1 base and J 5 bases, with 5 bases left between them. The CDR3 region is CASSVSGDTQYF. The DNA for the CDR3 is TGTGCCAGCAGCGTAAGTGGAGATACGCAGTATTTT.

V usage is TRBV14 and J usage is TRBJ2-7; D is ambiguous. The germline CDR1 and CDR2 sequences are SGHDN and FVKESK. Trimming cost V 2 bases and J 7 bases, with 12 bases left between them. The CDR3 length is 13 residues. The CDR3 loop reads CASSQIGFREQYF. For the CDR3, the DNA is TGTGCCAGCAGCCAAATAGGGTTCCGGGAGCAGTACTTC.

The CDR3 DNA reads TGCGCCAGCAGGAACAGGGCCCCGGGTGATACGCAGTATTTT. Translating gives CASRNRAPGDTQYF. The V call is TRBV5-1, the J call TRBJ2-3; D perhaps matches TRBD1 (6 bases). V lost 5 bases, J lost 6 bases, and 16 bases lay in between. Per germline, CDR1 SGHRS and CDR2 YFSETQ. The CDR3 is 14 residues long.

This chain links TRBV5-1 with TRBJ2-7; 7 bases fit TRBD2. V trimming: 2 bases; J trimming: 0 bases; junction bases outside the gene matches: 5. Germline lookup yields CDR1 SGHRS and CDR2 YFSETQ. The CDR3 is 15 residues long. This CDR3 is CASSFVAGPSYEQYF. CDR3 in DNA: TGCGCCAGCAGCTTCGTAGCGGGTCCCTCCTACGAGCAGTACTTC.

The J gene is TRBJ2-3, the V gene TRBV9; possible D gene TRBD2, 5 bases. This CDR3 is built from 14 residues. The germline V and J ends were trimmed by 1 base and 2 bases, with 8 bases remaining between them. CDR1 and CDR2 (germline): SGDLS, YYNGEE. The CDR3 DNA follows: TGTGCCAGCAGCGTAAGCGGTCTCACAGATACGCAGTATTTT. Amino acid sequence: CASSVSGLTDTQYF.

The chain links TRBV7-3 to TRBJ1-1; 7 bases line up with TRBD1. There are 13 residues in the CDR3. Germline loops: CDR1 SGHTA, CDR2 FQGTGA. V was clipped by 8 bases and J by 4 bases; unmatched bases: 7. Written as DNA, the CDR3 is TGTGCCAGCGGCGCGACAGGGACCACTGAAGCTTTCTTT. Amino acid sequence: CASGATGTTEAFF. The full variable domain, with the rest looked up from reference TRBV7-3 and TRBJ1-1, is GAGVSQTPSNKVTEKGKYVELRCDPISGHTALYWYRQSLGQGPEFLIYFQGTGAADDSGLPNDRFFAVRPEGSVSTLKIQRTERGDSAVYLCASGATGTTEAFFGQGTRLTVV.

Regarding this clone: A much larger clonotype is one base distant, so this may be a read error. The chain is built from TRBV25-1 and TRBJ1-1, with 7 bases that match TRBD1. CDR1 is MGHDK and CDR2 is SYGVNS in the germline V gene. The length of the CDR3 is 14 residues. V gave up 5 bases and J gave up 0 bases; unmatched junction bases: 3. The CDR3 region is CASSLDRVNTEAFF. CDR3 DNA sequence: TGTGCCAGCAGTTTAGACAGGGTGAACACTGAAGCTTTCTTT.

This rearrangement joins TRBV28 to TRBJ1-5; 8 nucleotides align to TRBD1. The V segment lost 5 bases and the J segment 7 bases; nucleotides outside the gene matches: 10. There are 15 residues in the CDR3. Looked up from germline, CDR1 is MDHEN and CDR2 is SYDVKM. Here the CDR3 reads CASSLGQGPGQPQHF. For the CDR3, the DNA is TGTGCCAGCAGTCTAGGACAGGGCCCCGGGCAGCCCCAGCATTTT.

The V gene is TRBV5-4, the J gene TRBJ2-1; 11 positions match TRBD2. Germline V lookup: CDR1 SGHNT, CDR2 YYREEE (reference sequence). The V and J ends lost 2 bases and 10 bases, in that order; junction bases with no gene match: 8. This CDR3 has 15 amino acids. The CDR3 nucleotides read TGTGCCAGCAGCTTTGGGCTAGCGGGAGGCACGGAGCAGTTCTTC. Translating it yields CASSFGLAGGTEQFF.